The sequence of this T cell receptor (beta chain) was determined in a study of T cell repertoires in cytomegalovirus infection. Study summary: Public TCR beta signatures marked donors with CMV infection and the matching HLA.

TCRdb independently ran MiXCR on the reads; one entry per CDR3 protein. The repertoire holds more than 300,000 distinct CDR3 sequences, with roughly 34% as singletons. Points from the study as a whole: Dominating the ex vivo response were HLA-C-restricted CMV-specific TCR beta clonotypes. Summed frequency of shared TCR beta families picked out CMV carriers who also had the relevant HLA.

Germline V lookup: CDR1 SNHLY, CDR2 FYNNEI. V was trimmed by 8 bases and J by 3 bases, leaving 11 bases between them. CDR3 length: 12 residues. With regard to this clonotype: Its antigen is currently unknown.

This receptor was obtained from a human donor in good health (CMV status not recorded). Some clones in this sample may be carry-over from other donors' samples. The rearrangement links TRBV2 to TRBJ2-7, with D possibly TRBD1 on 5 matching bases. This sample comprised cultured PBMCs, obtained from culture after CMV antigen stimulation. The CDR3 DNA follows: TGTGCCAGCTCCGAACAGGACTACGAGCAGTACTTC. Residues: CASSEQDYEQYF.